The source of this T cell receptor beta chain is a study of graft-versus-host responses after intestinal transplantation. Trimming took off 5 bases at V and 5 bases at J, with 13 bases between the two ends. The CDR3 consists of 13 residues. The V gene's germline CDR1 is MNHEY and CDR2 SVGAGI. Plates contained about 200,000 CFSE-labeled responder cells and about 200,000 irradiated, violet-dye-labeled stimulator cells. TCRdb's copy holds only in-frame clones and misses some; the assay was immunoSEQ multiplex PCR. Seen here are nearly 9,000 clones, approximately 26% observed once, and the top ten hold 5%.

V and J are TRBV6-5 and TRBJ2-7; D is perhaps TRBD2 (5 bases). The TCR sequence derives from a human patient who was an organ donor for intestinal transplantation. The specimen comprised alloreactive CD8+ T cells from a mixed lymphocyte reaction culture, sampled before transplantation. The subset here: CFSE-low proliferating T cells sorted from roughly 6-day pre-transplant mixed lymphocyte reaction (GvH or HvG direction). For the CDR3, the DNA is TGTGCCAGCAGTCCCCTTCCCGGGGACGAGCAGTACTTC. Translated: CASSPLPGDEQYF.